These 21 T cell receptor beta chains were all obtained from the same sample, sequenced in a study of graft-versus-host responses after intestinal transplantation. Profiled with immunoSEQ multiplex PCR; TCRdb holds only in-frame clones, not every one. This table has around 4,000 clones, roughly 21% appearing once. The sample consisted of alloreactive CD4+ T cells from a mixed lymphocyte reaction culture, taken before transplantation. This sample's subset: CFSE-low proliferating T cells sorted from roughly six-day pre-transplant mixed lymphocyte reaction (GvH or HvG direction). All receptors derive from a human patient who was an organ donor for intestinal transplantation.

This chain uses TRBV5-5 with TRBJ1-2, with D tentatively TRBD1 (5 bases). The V and J ends lost 2 bases and 4 bases respectively, with 6 bases between them. Germline CDR1 is SGHKS and CDR2 is YYEKEE (reference sequence). There are 12 residues in the CDR3. The CDR3 here is CASSLQVYGYTF. The CDR3, as DNA: TGTGCCAGCAGCTTACAGGTCTATGGCTACACCTTC.

This clone is medium-sized by share. This CDR3 reads CARTSGGRTDTQYF. In DNA, the CDR3 is TGTGCTCGGACTAGCGGGGGTCGCACAGATACGCAGTATTTT. V and J are TRBV30 and TRBJ2-3; 13 bases line up with TRBD2. The CDR3 covers 14 residues. Germline lookup yields CDR1 GTSNPN and CDR2 SVGIG (reference sequence).

This clone was seen a few times. This chain links TRBV2 with TRBJ1-1; D is possibly TRBD1 (6 bases). V was cut by 8 bases and J by 5 bases, with 15 bases left in between. Per the germline V gene, CDR1 is SNHLY and CDR2 is FYNNEI. The CDR3 consists of 13 residues. CDR3 sequence reads: CASGGALSTEAFF. CDR3 DNA sequence: TGTGCCAGCGGGGGGGCCCTGAGTACTGAAGCTTTCTTT.

The genes are TRBV5-1 and TRBJ1-1; a possible D gene is TRBD1 (6 bases). V dropped 4 bases and J dropped 5 bases, with 18 bases sitting between them. Looked up from germline, CDR1 is SGHRS and CDR2 is YFSETQ. This CDR3 is built from 15 residues. In nucleotides, the CDR3 is TGCGCCAGCAGCAGGCTCAGGGGTGAAGGGACTGAAGCTTTCTTT. This encodes CASSRLRGEGTEAFF.

The table lists this clone with a few counts. The J gene is TRBJ2-7, the V gene TRBV18, with D perhaps TRBD2 (6 bases). The CDR3 has 16 amino acids. The germline gives CDR1 KGHSH, CDR2 LQKENI. Trimming shortened V by 1 base and J by 1 base, and 14 bases separated the two germline ends. Written as DNA, the CDR3 is TGTGCCAGCTCACCACAGCGCGGGGTGACTTCCTACGAGCAGTACGTC. It yields the protein CASSPQRGVTSYEQYV.

The V call is TRBV5-1, the J call TRBJ1-1, with D possibly being TRBD1 (5 bases). V gave up 0 bases and J gave up 4 bases, with 28 bases separating them. The CDR3 runs to 20 residues. The germline gives CDR1 SGHRS, CDR2 YFSETQ. The CDR3 protein is CASSLVMRTQAVLGGTEAFF. The CDR3 DNA follows: TGCGCCAGCAGCTTGGTCATGAGGACACAGGCCGTTCTGGGGGGCACTGAAGCTTTCTTT.

The chain recombines TRBV2 with TRBJ2-2; D is undetermined. Germline V gives CDR1 SNHLY, CDR2 FYNNEI. CDR3 size: 13 residues. V lost 10 bases, J lost 1 base, and 10 bases lay in between. CDR3: CATRQENTGELFF. The CDR3 region has the DNA TGTGCCACACGCCAGGAGAACACCGGGGAGCTGTTTTTT. Using reference TRBV2 and TRBJ2-2 for the parts outside the CDR3, the full variable domain is EPEVTQTPSHQVTQMGQEVILRCVPISNHLYFYWYRQILGQKVEFLVSFYNNEISEKSEIFDDQFSVERPDGSNFTLKIRSTKLEDSAMYFCATRQENTGELFFGEGSRLTVL.

CDR3 region: CASSKYRTGLETQYF. The DNA for the CDR3 is TGTGCCAGCAGCAAATACCGGACAGGGCTCGAGACCCAGTACTTC. The chain uses TRBV11-2 and TRBJ2-5; TRBD1 agrees at 8 bases. CDR3 size: 15 residues. The germline CDR1 and CDR2 sequences are SGHAT and FQNNGV. Losses at the gene ends were 5 bases for V and 5 bases for J; bases not matched to a gene: 10.

The V gene is TRBV11-2, the J gene TRBJ2-7; a weak D match, TRBD1 (5 bases). Germline V gives CDR1 SGHAT, CDR2 FQNNGV. The CDR3 extends over 13 amino acids. The germline V and J ends were trimmed by 1 base and 7 bases, with 11 bases remaining between them. The CDR3 nucleotides read TGTGCCAGCAGCTTAGTTAGGGGAAGTGAGCAGTACGTC. Its protein product is CASSLVRGSEQYV.

This CDR3 reads CASSLVAGGSGELFF. The DNA for the CDR3 is TGTGCCAGCAGCTTAGTGGCGGGGGGTAGCGGGGAGCTGTTTTTT. J is TRBJ2-2 and V is TRBV7-2, with 8 bases matching TRBD2. CDR1 SGHTA and CDR2 FQGNSA come from the germline V gene. With 1 base clipped from V and 7 bases from J, the junction kept 5 bases outside the gene matches. The CDR3 is 15 residues long.

By its share, this clone is medium-sized (0.01 to 0.1%). The chain combines TRBV5-1 with TRBJ1-4; D uncertain. V was cut by 1 base and J by 0 bases, with 7 bases left in between. The germline gives CDR1 SGHRS, CDR2 YFSETQ. The CDR3 is 15 residues long. The CDR3 here is CASSLLGATNEKLFF. Here the CDR3 DNA reads TGCGCCAGCAGCTTGCTGGGCGCAACTAATGAAAAACTGTTTTTT.

This clone counts as medium-sized. The V and J genes are TRBV2 and TRBJ1-2; unclear D gene. The ends were cut back, 5 bases at V and 13 bases at J, with 8 bases in the middle. The CDR3 length is 9 residues. In germline, CDR1 is SNHLY, CDR2 FYNNEI. Written as DNA, the CDR3 is TGTGCCAGCAGTTCCAGTCGCACCTTC. Translated, it gives CASSSSRTF.

The V and J genes are TRBV30 and TRBJ2-1, with TRBD2 matching 8 bases. The CDR3 length is 14 residues. CDR1 GTSNPN and CDR2 SVGIG come from the germline V gene (reference sequence). J lost 5 bases, V lost 3 bases, and 6 bases had no gene match. Written as DNA, the CDR3 is TGTGCCTGGAGCGGGGGGGCGGGTGACAATGAGCAGTTCTTC. The encoded protein is CAWSGGAGDNEQFF.

This clone has only one observation. The chain recombines TRBV7-6 with TRBJ1-5; D gene ambiguous. Per the germline V gene, CDR1 is SGHVS and CDR2 is FNYEAQ. The length of the CDR3 is 13 residues. V dropped 5 bases and J dropped 0 bases, with 5 bases sitting between them. CDR3 nucleotides: TGTGCCAGCAGCCGGGATAGCAATCAGCCCCAGCATTTT. Translating it yields CASSRDSNQPQHF.

In this sample, this clone is medium-sized. V gene TRBV5-1 combines with J gene TRBJ1-2, with 7 bases matching TRBD1. Per germline, CDR1 SGHRS and CDR2 YFSETQ. The CDR3 contains 16 residues. J gave up 8 bases and V 4 bases, and 17 bases lay outside the gene matches. In DNA, the CDR3 is TGCGCCAGCAGCACTTCGCCGAGCAGGGGGAAAGGGGGCTACACCTTC. Amino acid sequence: CASSTSPSRGKGGYTF.

The chain uses TRBV28 and TRBJ1-4; D is unclear. Germline CDR1 reads MDHEN; CDR2 reads SYDVKM. CDR3 length: 14 residues. The germline V and J ends were trimmed by 5 bases and 3 bases, with 10 bases remaining between them. The CDR3 loop reads CASSRVAANEKLFF. CDR3 DNA: TGTGCCAGCAGTAGAGTCGCGGCTAATGAAAAACTGTTTTTT.

In this sample, this clone turned up a few times. The chain employs TRBV19 and TRBJ1-2; D is undetermined. This CDR3 has 13 residues. Germline V gives CDR1 LNHDA, CDR2 SQIVND (reference sequence). Between the trimmed V and J ends, which lost 5 bases and 4 bases, there was a span of 11 bases. CDR3 nucleotides: TGTGCCAGTAGTTTGCCACATACCTATGGCTACACCTTC. Its translation: CASSLPHTYGYTF.

This chain uses TRBV9 with TRBJ2-3; 10 bases align to TRBD2. CDR1 is SGDLS, CDR2 YYNGEE, per germline. V trimming: 0 bases; J trimming: 1 base; junction bases outside the gene matches: 2. The CDR3 is 16 amino acids. The CDR3 reads CASSVVLAGGTDTQYF. The CDR3 bases are TGTGCCAGCAGCGTAGTCCTAGCGGGGGGCACAGATACGCAGTATTTT.

In its sample, this clone is large. This chain links TRBV19 with TRBJ1-6, with a tentative D call TRBD1 (5 bases). Germline CDR1 reads LNHDA; CDR2 reads SQIVND (reference sequence). This CDR3 has 15 residues. The ends were cut back, 3 bases at V and 7 bases at J, with 13 bases in the middle. The CDR3 loop reads CASSISPTVNSPLHF. The CDR3 DNA follows: TGTGCCAGTAGTATTTCCCCGACAGTGAATTCACCCCTCCACTTT. The whole variable domain, remainder taken from reference TRBV19 and TRBJ1-6, is DGGITQSPKYLFRKEGQNVTLSCEQNLNHDAMYWYRQDPGQGLRLIYYSQIVNDFQKGDIAEGYSVSREKKESFPLTVTSAQKNPTAFYLCASSISPTVNSPLHFGNGTRLTVT.

The chain is built from TRBV20-1 and TRBJ2-7; D is unresolved. Looked up from germline, CDR1 is DFQATT and CDR2 is SNEGSKA (reference sequence). The germline V and J ends were trimmed by 6 bases and 3 bases, with 9 bases remaining between them. This CDR3 contains 11 residues. DNA of the CDR3: TGCAGTGCCACCCATCACTACGAGCAGTACGTC. Amino acids: CSATHHYEQYV.

This clone was observed a handful of times. J is TRBJ2-2 and V is TRBV23-1; TRBD1 is a possible D gene (6 bases). TRBV23-1 is an open reading frame whose function is uncertain. Trimming stripped 7 bases from V and 4 bases from J, with 16 bases between. The CDR3 has 15 residues. The chain's CDR3 is CASTWSTGSTGELFF. The CDR3 coding sequence is TGCGCCAGCACCTGGAGTACAGGGTCCACCGGGGAGCTGTTTTTT.